This T cell receptor beta chain was identified in a study of post-analysis software for immune sequencing data. Study-wide points: Normalized Chao1 diversity in multiple sclerosis patients fell significantly below that of controls. Controls had lower frequencies than patients of five or six TRBV segments, which included TRBV5-6, TRBV5-1 and TRBV20-1.

In its sample, this clonotype was seen a few times. Its antigen is still unknown. Included in the TCR beta cDNA libraries were unique molecular identifiers. Out of about 0.95 to 10 million T cells, about 460,000 cDNA molecules were generated. TCRdb itself ran the PCR reads through MiXCR, one entry per CDR3 protein. The sample records about 770,000 distinct CDR3 sequences, around 45% being singletons. Germline V gene data show CDR1 as SNHLY and CDR2 as FYNNEI. The length of the CDR3 is 16 residues. The chain links TRBV2 to TRBJ2-7, with D possibly being TRBD2 (7 bases). The end of the DNA fits TRBJ2-5 better, so the J call may be wrong. This TCR was sampled from a girl aged 10 to 17 with multiple sclerosis. Sample: blood. The chain's CDR3 is CASSEFPSGTKETQYF. The CDR3 coding sequence is TGTGCCAGCAGTGAATTCCCGAGCGGGACAAAAGAGACCCAGTACTTC.